What follows are 28 T cell receptor beta chains derived from one specimen sequenced in a study of monozygotic twins with inflammatory bowel disease. TCRdb reprocessed the 5' RACE reads and reports one entry per CDR3 protein, with no DNA. This sample lists roughly 150,000 distinct CDR3 sequences; its ten largest clones have around 2.8%. The sequenced sample consisted of blood. Receptor source: a human donor with ulcerative colitis or Crohn's disease, or a healthy co-twin of an affected twin (not recorded which).

J is TRBJ2-7 and V is TRBV7-3; TCRdb proposes TRBD2, but this gene call is untestable without DNA. Germline V gene data show CDR1 as SGHTA and CDR2 as FQGTGA. The CDR3 contains 13 residues. This chain's CDR3 is CASSRTLLGEQYF. The whole variable domain, filled in from reference TRBV7-3 and TRBJ2-7, reads GAGVSQTPSNKVTEKGKYVELRCDPISGHTALYWYRQSLGQGPEFLIYFQGTGAADDSGLPNDRFFAVRPEGSVSTLKIQRTERGDSAVYLCASSRTLLGEQYFGPGTRLTVT.

This rearrangement joins TRBV6-1 to TRBJ1-6. Germline CDR1 and CDR2: MNHNS and SASEGT. This CDR3 has 13 amino acids. The CDR3 is CASRDRENSPLHF.

The rearrangement joins TRBV6-1 to TRBJ1-6. The CDR3 loop spans 16 amino acids. Germline V gene lookup returns CDR1 MNHNS and CDR2 SASEGT. The CDR3 protein is CASSPSGFSYNSPLHF.

CDR3 residues: CASSPWERKSSYEQYF. The chain carries TRBV7-9 and TRBJ2-7; the D gene TCRdb calls, TRBD1, cannot be checked with no DNA. This CDR3 comprises 16 residues. Germline CDR1 is SEHNR and CDR2 is FQNEAQ (reference sequence).

The chain links TRBV20-1 to TRBJ2-7; TCRdb's D call of TRBD2 is untestable without DNA. Per the germline V gene, CDR1 is DFQATT and CDR2 is SNEGSKA (reference sequence). This CDR3 is built from 16 residues. CDR3 loop: CSARDLGTSGSYEQYF.

The chain has TRBV2 and TRBJ2-1. The CDR3 extends over 16 amino acids. Germline-derived CDR1 and CDR2 are SNHLY and FYNNEI. The CDR3 region is CASSRAASIRYNEQFF.

The chain couples TRBV27 to TRBJ2-2. Germline CDR1 is MNHEY and CDR2 is SMNVEV (reference sequence). CDR3 size: 15 residues. The CDR3 loop reads CASSKGNRNTGELFF.

The rearrangement links TRBV9 to TRBJ1-1; TCRdb selects TRBD1, and the lack of DNA leaves this call unchecked. The germline V gene has CDR1 SGDLS and CDR2 YYNGEE. The CDR3 totals 14 residues. The CDR3 is CASSVVGGGIEAFF.

The chain combines TRBV5-1 with TRBJ2-2; lacking DNA, the TRBD1 call made by TCRdb goes unchecked. Germline V gives CDR1 SGHRS, CDR2 YFSETQ. This CDR3 comprises 14 residues. The CDR3 protein is CASSLDGATGELFF. Variable domain in full (rest from reference TRBV5-1 and TRBJ2-2): KAGVTQTPRYLIKTRGQQVTLSCSPISGHRSVSWYQQTPGQGLQFLFEYFSETQRNKGNFPGRFSGRQFSNSRSEMNVSTLELGDSALYLCASSLDGATGELFFGEGSRLTVL.

The V call is TRBV18, the J call TRBJ2-2; TCRdb indicates TRBD1, and absent DNA this call remains unverified. The CDR3 covers 16 residues. The germline V gene has CDR1 KGHSH and CDR2 LQKENI. CDR3 residues: CASSPNRGSNTGELFF.

The chain joins TRBV7-8 to TRBJ2-7; as DNA is missing, the TRBD2 call by TCRdb cannot be tested. Germline assignment: CDR1 SGHVS and CDR2 FQNEAQ. The CDR3 covers 14 residues. The CDR3 reads CASSFGTSGGEQYF.

The chain recombines TRBV18 with TRBJ2-5; TCRdb outputs TRBD1, but without DNA this stays unchecked. This CDR3 comprises 15 residues. The V gene's germline CDR1 is KGHSH and CDR2 LQKENI. The CDR3: CASSPRGAYQETQYF.

The V gene is TRBV6-2 or TRBV6-3, the J gene TRBJ2-1; the TRBD1 assignment by TCRdb is unverifiable without DNA. Germline CDR1 and CDR2: MNHEY and SVGEGT. CDR3 length: 15 amino acids. The CDR3 region is CASSYSWTGGHEQFF.

J is TRBJ2-2 and V is TRBV30; TCRdb returns TRBD2, unconfirmable since there is no DNA. The CDR3 extends over 15 amino acids. The germline CDR1 and CDR2 sequences are GTSNPN and SVGIG (reference sequence). The CDR3 sequence: CAWSSSGRFAGELFF.

This sequence joins TRBV5-1 and TRBJ2-2; TCRdb calls TRBD1, which cannot be checked without DNA. Germline values: CDR1 SGHRS, CDR2 YFSETQ. This CDR3 contains 13 residues. CDR3 residues: CASSPLGAGVLFF. Full variable domain (outside the CDR3, taken from reference TRBV5-1 and TRBJ2-2): KAGVTQTPRYLIKTRGQQVTLSCSPISGHRSVSWYQQTPGQGLQFLFEYFSETQRNKGNFPGRFSGRQFSNSRSEMNVSTLELGDSALYLCASSPLGAGVLFFGEGSRLTVL.

The chain is built from TRBV7-6 and TRBJ2-1; TCRdb lists TRBD2, though no DNA is available to test this call. The CDR3 sequence is 13 residues long. In germline, CDR1 is SGHVS, CDR2 FNYEAQ. The CDR3 sequence is CASSLARAAEQFF.

The chain joins TRBV27 to TRBJ2-5; TCRdb returns TRBD1, unconfirmable since there is no DNA. The CDR3 is made up of 11 amino acids. The V gene's germline CDR1 is MNHEY and CDR2 SMNVEV (reference sequence). The CDR3 spells CASRWADKKYF.

The genes are TRBV29-1 and TRBJ2-5; TCRdb designates TRBD2, a call that cannot be tested without DNA. The CDR3 is made up of 13 amino acids. Germline CDR1 reads SQVTM; CDR2 reads ANQGSEA. This chain's CDR3 is CSVASGTQETQYF.

This rearrangement joins TRBV7-3 to TRBJ1-2; the TCRdb D gene call, TRBD1, has no DNA to confirm it. The CDR3 spans 14 residues. Germline-derived CDR1 and CDR2 are SGHTA and FQGTGA. The CDR3 region is CASSPEGGLYGYTF.

The chain carries TRBV27 and TRBJ2-7; as DNA is missing, the TRBD2 call by TCRdb cannot be tested. Germline CDR1 is MNHEY and CDR2 is SMNVEV (reference sequence). This CDR3 contains 16 residues. The CDR3 reads CASSPIAGGPLYEQYF.

The chain employs TRBV20-1 and TRBJ1-5; there is no DNA to check the TCRdb D call of TRBD1. CDR1 is DFQATT, CDR2 SNEGSKA, per germline (reference sequence). This CDR3 contains 19 residues. Here the CDR3 reads CSARDILGRGLYSNQPQHF.

The chain links TRBV6-2 or TRBV6-3 to TRBJ2-7. The V gene's germline CDR1 is MNHEY and CDR2 SVGEGT. This CDR3 comprises 16 residues. The CDR3: CASSYSVGGATYEQYF.

This chain connects TRBV12-3 or TRBV12-4 to TRBJ2-3; the D call from TCRdb, TRBD1, cannot be confirmed without DNA. The CDR3 is 14 amino acids. The CDR3: CASSLGQGLDTQYF.

The V and J genes are TRBV7-2 and TRBJ2-4; there is no DNA to check the TCRdb D call of TRBD1. This CDR3 spans 16 amino acids. The V gene's germline CDR1 is SGHTA and CDR2 FQGNSA. Here the CDR3 reads CASSFRQGVAKNIQYF.

This chain connects TRBV10-3 to TRBJ1-6; TCRdb gives TRBD1 as the D gene, but with no DNA this cannot be confirmed. The germline V gene has CDR1 ENHRY and CDR2 SYGVKD. This CDR3 is built from 17 residues. Here the CDR3 reads CASWGTPLDSYNSPLHF.

V gene TRBV12-3 or TRBV12-4 combines with J gene TRBJ2-7. There are 15 residues in the CDR3. The CDR3 sequence: CASSSRTSSSYEQYF.

The chain combines TRBV12-3 or TRBV12-4 with TRBJ2-4; TCRdb calls TRBD2, which cannot be checked without DNA. CDR3 size: 18 residues. This CDR3 reads CASSVTSGKSIAKNIQYF.

J is TRBJ2-2 and V is TRBV11-3. Germline lookup yields CDR1 SGHNT and CDR2 YENEEA. This CDR3 is 12 amino acids long. CDR3 amino acids: CASSFYPGELFF.